This TCR beta chain was found in a study of CD8+ T cells in alopecia areata (dated by TCRdb to 2017 to 2018). Looking at the study overall: Treated patients were enrolled in an open-label pilot trial of oral tofacitinib, 5 to 10 mg twice daily, for moderate-to-severe alopecia areata. Tofacitinib was administered for 6 to 18 months, and 6 months of follow-up off drug were then conducted to assess delayed response and recurrence. In treated patients, disease severity was measured using the SALT score, which gives the percentage of scalp surface area affected. The study used high-throughput TCRbeta sequencing to examine T cell clonal expansion in alopecia areata, in both the C3H/HeJ mouse model and human patients. Scalp tissue and sorted CD4+ and CD8+ peripheral blood T cells from patchy and totalis/universalis alopecia areata patients and from healthy controls were covered by human TCRbeta sequencing. Biopsies were taken from tofacitinib-treated patients at baseline and again at 4 and 24 weeks into treatment, and several of those patients also had a later scalp biopsy. Scalp clonality was compared among normal scalp (n=4), patchy alopecia areata scalp (n=8), and alopecia totalis/universalis scalp (n=8). RNA came from the PAXgene miRNA kit for fixed scalp, the miRNeasy kit for PBMCs, and the RNeasy kit for mouse skin. TCRbeta CDR3 regions were amplified by immunoSEQ multiplex PCR using 35 Vbeta forward and 13 Jbeta reverse primers.

The intended sense of this specimen's time point label: less than five weeks on oral tofacitinib. The sample's treatment or condition label, in plain terms: oral pan-JAK inhibitor, 5-10 mg twice daily. Peripheral blood and lesional scalp punch biopsies were obtained from patients with alopecia areata. PBMCs were separated by density centrifugation and stained for CD3, CD4 and CD8, after which CD4+ and CD8+ T cells were sorted on a FACSAria. Relative to germline, V is 7 bases shorter and J is 2 bases shorter, with 23 bases between their ends. CDR1 and CDR2 (MNHEY, SMNVEV) derive from the germline V gene (reference sequence). The CDR3, cysteine through phenylalanine, is 17 amino acids long. Only the CDR3 region is kept as DNA, spanning 51 bases read in frame from base 1. The library was prepared using the immunoSEQ multiplex PCR assay. To provide template for TCR sequencing, every sample had RNA extracted and reverse transcribed into cDNA. SuperScript III was used to make first-strand cDNA, primed with a 2:1 mix of oligo-dT and random hexamers. A synthetic immune receptor repertoire was used to measure amplification bias, and any remaining bias was corrected computationally. On the study's bioinformatics: After raw reads were preprocessed to remove errors, the CDR3 was defined following IMGT conventions as running from the conserved cysteine to phenylalanine. Clonality was computed by normalizing Shannon entropy by log2 of the number of productive unique TCRs and subtracting the result from 1. CD4 or CD8 identity of scalp clones was inferred by cross-referencing scalp TCRbeta sequences with sorted blood CD4 and CD8 repertoires. Held by TCRdb, this immuneACCESS table contains in-frame sequences only and omits some clones. Under half of the omission traces to an unresolved V gene where checked; the cause of the rest is unknown. The V and J calls and the clone size are those of that table, but D and trimming were determined from the DNA. This sample has roughly 70,000 clones in its table, and around 30% of those were observed once. The ten largest clones take up under 15% of the sample.

Concerning this clone: Its antigen is unknown. No base quality information exists; no much larger clone differs at one position.

General findings and caveats noted by the study authors: Unlike mouse skin, which is dominated by gammadelta T cells, normal human skin has resident alphabeta T cells that are also sequenced, and this complicates analysis of the scalp TCR repertoire. Compared with normal scalp, lesional scalp, particularly in alopecia totalis/universalis, had higher clonality and more expanded CD8+ clones, which suggests antigenic drive. The treated cohort was small, with a single nonresponder, so links between baseline CD8+ expansion and response need larger studies. Many expanded lesional clones were found to persist in scalp and blood during tofacitinib treatment, and relapse after treatment cessation may be partly explained by this persistence. Tofacitinib significantly decreased scalp clonality and the number of expanded CD8+ clones among the top 100 scalp clones. TCR sequences shared between patients were less clear than in mice, possibly partly because of HLA diversity in the patient population.

The source of this sequence is a human donor with alopecia areata. The source was CD8+ T cells sorted from blood, collected at week 4, from a patient treated with tofacitinib. The chain links TRBV27 with TRBJ1-2; possibly the D gene is TRBD1, per 5 matching bases. DNA sequence: TGTGCCAGCACCGCGCGGGGGGACGGAGTGACGAACTATGGCTACACCTTC. Its coded protein is CASTARGDGVTNYGYTF.